This T cell receptor beta chain came from a study of blood T cell repertoires in COVID-19. Study-level information: T cells, B-cell-depleted T cells, or PBMCs supplied cDNA or gDNA.

Concerning this clone: Other nucleotide sequences in the sample specify the same CDR3.

The table came from immunoSEQ multiplex PCR; TCRdb's copy has only in-frame clones and leaves some out. The sample lists a few hundred thousand clones, approximately 89% seen once, with roughly 3.9% in the top ten. The CDR3 runs 14 residues. The germline V and J ends were trimmed by 0 bases and 6 bases, with 6 bases remaining between them. Germline values: CDR1 LNHNV, CDR2 YYDKDF (reference sequence). Seattle patients were enrolled during active infection and followed longitudinally. This receptor was obtained from a woman aged 60-70 years with COVID-19, enrolled during active disease. Source material: peripheral blood. The J gene is TRBJ1-6, the V gene TRBV15; no firm D call. DNA for the CDR3: TGTGCCACCAGCAGAGATCGAGTTAATTCACCCCTCCACTTT. This translates into CATSRDRVNSPLHF.